This T cell receptor beta chain was recorded in a study of blood T cell repertoires in COVID-19. Assay used: immunoSEQ multiplex PCR; TCRdb lists only in-frame clones, some missing. This sample has nearly 350,000 clones; about 90% occur once, and the top ten carry roughly 1%. V dropped 1 base and J dropped 2; count of bases not matched to a gene: 6. Germline CDR1 reads LNHDA; CDR2 reads SQIVND (reference sequence). This CDR3 has 16 residues. Sequencing used PBMCs or T cells enriched from blood (not recorded which). This TCR was recovered from a woman in her thirties who had recovered from COVID-19. V usage is TRBV19 and J usage is TRBJ1-2; 8 bases match TRBD1. CDR3 DNA: TGTGCCAGTAGTATAGTCGGACAGGGAGGGAACTATGGCTACACCTTC. This translates into CASSIVGQGGNYGYTF.